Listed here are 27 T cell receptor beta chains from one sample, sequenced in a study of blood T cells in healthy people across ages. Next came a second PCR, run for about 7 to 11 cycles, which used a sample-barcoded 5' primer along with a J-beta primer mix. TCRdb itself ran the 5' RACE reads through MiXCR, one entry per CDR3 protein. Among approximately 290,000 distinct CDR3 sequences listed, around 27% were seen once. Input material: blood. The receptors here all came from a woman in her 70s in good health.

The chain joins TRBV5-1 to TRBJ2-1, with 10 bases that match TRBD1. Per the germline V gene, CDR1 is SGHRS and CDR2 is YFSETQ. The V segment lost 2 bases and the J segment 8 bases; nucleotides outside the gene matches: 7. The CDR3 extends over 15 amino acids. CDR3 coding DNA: TGCGCCAGCAGCTTTTTGACAGGGGGCTCAGATGAGCAGTTCTTC. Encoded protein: CASSFLTGGSDEQFF.

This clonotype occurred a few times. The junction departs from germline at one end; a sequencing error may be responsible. CDR3 bases: TGTGCCAGCAGCTACCGGGACAGACCTTACAATGGGCAGTTCTTC. Amino acid sequence: CASSYRDRPYNGQFF. V usage is TRBV7-2 and J usage is TRBJ2-5, with 7 bases that match TRBD1. The J call may be wrong; the DNA end is better matched by TRBJ2-1. Per germline, CDR1 SGHTA and CDR2 FQGNSA. The CDR3 runs to 15 residues.

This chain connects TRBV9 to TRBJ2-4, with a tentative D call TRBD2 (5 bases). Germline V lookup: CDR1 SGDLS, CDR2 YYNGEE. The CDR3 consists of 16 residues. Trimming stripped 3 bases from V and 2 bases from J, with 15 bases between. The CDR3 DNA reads TGTGCCAGCAGCGCCGGGAACCCCCCGACCAAAAACATTCAGTACTTC. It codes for CASSAGNPPTKNIQYF.

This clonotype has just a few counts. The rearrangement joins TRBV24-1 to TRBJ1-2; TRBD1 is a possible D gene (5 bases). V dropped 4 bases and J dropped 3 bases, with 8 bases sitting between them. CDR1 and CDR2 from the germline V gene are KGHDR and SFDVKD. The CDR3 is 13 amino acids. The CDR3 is CATSEGRDYGYTF. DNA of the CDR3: TGTGCCACCAGTGAAGGCAGGGACTATGGCTACACCTTC.

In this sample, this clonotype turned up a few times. The chain's CDR3 is CASSLATQRGETQYF. The DNA for the CDR3 is TGTGCCAGCAGCTTGGCAACCCAAAGGGGAGAGACCCAGTACTTC. This chain connects TRBV7-9 to TRBJ2-5, with D tentatively TRBD1 (5 bases). The V gene's germline CDR1 is SEHNR and CDR2 FQNEAQ (reference sequence). Trimming cost V 3 bases and J 4 bases, with 15 bases left between them. CDR3 length: 15 amino acids.

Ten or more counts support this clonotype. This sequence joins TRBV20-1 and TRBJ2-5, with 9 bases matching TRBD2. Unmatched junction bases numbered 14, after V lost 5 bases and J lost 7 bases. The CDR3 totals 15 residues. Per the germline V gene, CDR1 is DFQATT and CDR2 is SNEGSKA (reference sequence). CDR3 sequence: CSAVGLGLAGATQYF. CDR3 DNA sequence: TGCAGTGCTGTGGGATTGGGACTAGCTGGGGCGACCCAGTACTTC.

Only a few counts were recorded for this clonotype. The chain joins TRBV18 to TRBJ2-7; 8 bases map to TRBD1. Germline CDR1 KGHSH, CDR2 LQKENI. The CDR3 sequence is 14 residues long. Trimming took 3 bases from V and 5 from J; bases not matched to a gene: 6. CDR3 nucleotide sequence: TGTGCCAGCTCACCGTCTCTGACAGGGGACGAGCAGTACTTC. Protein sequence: CASSPSLTGDEQYF.

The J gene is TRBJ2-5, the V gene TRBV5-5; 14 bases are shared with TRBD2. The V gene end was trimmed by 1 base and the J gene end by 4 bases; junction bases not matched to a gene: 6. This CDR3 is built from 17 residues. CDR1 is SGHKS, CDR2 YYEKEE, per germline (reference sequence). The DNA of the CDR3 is TGTGCCAGCAGCTTGATTGCGGGGACTAGCGGGAGAGAGACCCAGTACTTC. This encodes CASSLIAGTSGRETQYF.

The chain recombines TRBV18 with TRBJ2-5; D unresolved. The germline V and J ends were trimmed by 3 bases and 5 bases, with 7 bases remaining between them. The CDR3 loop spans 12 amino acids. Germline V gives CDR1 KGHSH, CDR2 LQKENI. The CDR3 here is CASSPNPETQYF. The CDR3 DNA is TGTGCCAGCTCACCGAATCCCGAGACCCAGTACTTC.

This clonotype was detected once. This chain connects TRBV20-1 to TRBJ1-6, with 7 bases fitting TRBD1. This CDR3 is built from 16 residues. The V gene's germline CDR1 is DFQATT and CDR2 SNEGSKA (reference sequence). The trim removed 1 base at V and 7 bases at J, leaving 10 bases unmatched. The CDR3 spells CSARAAGGEPNSPLHF. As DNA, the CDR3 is TGCAGTGCTAGAGCAGCAGGGGGAGAGCCAAATTCACCCCTCCACTTT.

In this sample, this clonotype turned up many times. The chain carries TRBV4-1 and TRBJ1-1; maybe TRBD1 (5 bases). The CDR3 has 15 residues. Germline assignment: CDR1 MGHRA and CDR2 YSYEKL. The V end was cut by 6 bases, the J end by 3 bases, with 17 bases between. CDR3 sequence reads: CASRGGPGADTEAFF. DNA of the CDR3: TGCGCCAGCAGGGGAGGACCTGGGGCCGACACTGAAGCTTTCTTT.

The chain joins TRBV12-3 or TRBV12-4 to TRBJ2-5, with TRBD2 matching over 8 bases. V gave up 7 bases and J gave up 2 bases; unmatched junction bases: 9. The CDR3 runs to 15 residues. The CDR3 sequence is CASTRNGRGQETQYF. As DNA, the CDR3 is TGTGCCAGCACTCGGAACGGGAGGGGGCAAGAGACCCAGTACTTC.

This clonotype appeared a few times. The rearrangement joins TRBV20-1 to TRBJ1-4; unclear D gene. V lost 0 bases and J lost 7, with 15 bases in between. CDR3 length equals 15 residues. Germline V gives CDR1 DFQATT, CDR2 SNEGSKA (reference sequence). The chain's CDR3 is CSARDFRAGGEKLFF. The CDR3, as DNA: TGCAGTGCTAGAGATTTTCGGGCAGGTGGTGAAAAACTGTTTTTT.

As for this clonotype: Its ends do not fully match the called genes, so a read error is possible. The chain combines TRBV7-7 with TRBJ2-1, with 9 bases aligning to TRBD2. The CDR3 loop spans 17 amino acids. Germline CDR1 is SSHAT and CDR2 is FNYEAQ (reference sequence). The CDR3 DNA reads TGTGCTAGCAGCTCAAAACCCGGACTAGCGAGGTCAAATGAGCAGTTCTTC. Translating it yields CASSSKPGLARSNEQFF.

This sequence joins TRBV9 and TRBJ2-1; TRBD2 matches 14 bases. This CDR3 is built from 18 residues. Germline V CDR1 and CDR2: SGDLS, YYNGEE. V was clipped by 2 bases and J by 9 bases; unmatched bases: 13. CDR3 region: CASSVLAPGTSGRGEQFF. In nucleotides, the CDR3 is TGTGCCAGCAGCGTTCTAGCCCCCGGGACTAGCGGGAGAGGTGAGCAGTTCTTC.

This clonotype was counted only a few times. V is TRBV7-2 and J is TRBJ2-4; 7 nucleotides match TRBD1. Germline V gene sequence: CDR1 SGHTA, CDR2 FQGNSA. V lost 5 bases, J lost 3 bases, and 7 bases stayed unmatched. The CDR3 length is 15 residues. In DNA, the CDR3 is TGTGCCAGCAGCCCCAGAGGGACAGACAAAAACATTCAGTACTTC. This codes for CASSPRGTDKNIQYF.

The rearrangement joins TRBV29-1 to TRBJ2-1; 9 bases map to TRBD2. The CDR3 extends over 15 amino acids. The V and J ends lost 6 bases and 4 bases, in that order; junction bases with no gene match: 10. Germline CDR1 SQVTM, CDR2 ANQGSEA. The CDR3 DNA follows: TGCAGCGTCCCAGACCTAGCGGGACGATACAATGAGCAGTTCTTC. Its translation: CSVPDLAGRYNEQFF.

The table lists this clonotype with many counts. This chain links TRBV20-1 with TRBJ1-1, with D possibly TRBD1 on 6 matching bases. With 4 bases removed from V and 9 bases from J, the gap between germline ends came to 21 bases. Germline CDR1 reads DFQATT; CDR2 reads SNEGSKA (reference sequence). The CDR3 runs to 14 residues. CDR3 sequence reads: CSATPPAPGAKAFF. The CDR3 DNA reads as TGCAGTGCTACCCCACCCGCCCCGGGGGCAAAAGCTTTCTTT.

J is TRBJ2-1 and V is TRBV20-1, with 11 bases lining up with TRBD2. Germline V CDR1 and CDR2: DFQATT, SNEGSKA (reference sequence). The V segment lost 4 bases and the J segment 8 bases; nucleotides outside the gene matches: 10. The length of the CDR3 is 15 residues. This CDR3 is CSATTTSGSGDEQFF. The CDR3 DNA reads TGCAGTGCTACAACAACTAGCGGGAGTGGTGATGAGCAGTTCTTC.

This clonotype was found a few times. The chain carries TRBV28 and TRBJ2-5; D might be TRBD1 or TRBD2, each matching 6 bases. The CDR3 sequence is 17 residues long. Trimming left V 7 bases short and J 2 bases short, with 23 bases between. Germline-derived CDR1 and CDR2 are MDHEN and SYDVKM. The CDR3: CASTGVPGTRRQETQYF. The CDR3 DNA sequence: TGTGCCAGCACGGGGGTCCCGGGGACAAGACGGCAAGAGACCCAGTACTTC.

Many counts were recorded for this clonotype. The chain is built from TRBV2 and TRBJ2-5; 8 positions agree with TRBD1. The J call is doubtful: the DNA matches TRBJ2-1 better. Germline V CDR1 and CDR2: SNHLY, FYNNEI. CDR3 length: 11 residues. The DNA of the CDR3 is TGTGCCAGTGGGACAGGCAATGAGCAGTTCTTC. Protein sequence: CASGTGNEQFF.

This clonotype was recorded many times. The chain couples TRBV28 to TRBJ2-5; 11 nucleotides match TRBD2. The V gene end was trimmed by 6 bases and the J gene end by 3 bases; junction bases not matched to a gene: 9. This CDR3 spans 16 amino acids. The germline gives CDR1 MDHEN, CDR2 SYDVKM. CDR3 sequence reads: CASSAFTSGSEETQYF. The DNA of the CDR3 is TGTGCCAGCAGCGCTTTCACTAGCGGGAGTGAAGAGACCCAGTACTTC.

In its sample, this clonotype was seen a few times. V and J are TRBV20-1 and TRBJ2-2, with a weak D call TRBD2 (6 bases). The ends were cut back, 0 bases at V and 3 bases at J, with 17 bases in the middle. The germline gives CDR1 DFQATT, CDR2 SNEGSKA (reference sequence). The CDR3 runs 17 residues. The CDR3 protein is CSARDRETVGYTGELFF. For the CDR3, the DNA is TGCAGTGCTAGAGATCGGGAGACAGTAGGGTACACCGGGGAGCTGTTTTTT.

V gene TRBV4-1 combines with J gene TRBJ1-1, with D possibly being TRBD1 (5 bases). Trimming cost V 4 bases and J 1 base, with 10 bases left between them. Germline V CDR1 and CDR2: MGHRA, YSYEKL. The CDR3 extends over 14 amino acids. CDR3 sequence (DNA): TGCGCCAGCAGCCCGAGGGGAGAGAACACTGAAGCTTTCTTT. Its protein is CASSPRGENTEAFF.

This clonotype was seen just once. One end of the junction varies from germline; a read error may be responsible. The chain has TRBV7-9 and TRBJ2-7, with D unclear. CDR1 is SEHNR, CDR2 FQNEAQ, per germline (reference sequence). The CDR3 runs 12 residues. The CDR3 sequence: CASSSNSYQQYF. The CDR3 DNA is TGTGCCAGCAGCTCAAACTCCTACCAGCAGTACTTC.

Here the CDR3 reads CASMQRDEQYF. The CDR3 bases are TGTGCCAGCATGCAAAGGGACGAGCAGTACTTC. The rearrangement joins TRBV28 to TRBJ2-7; D call uncertain. The germline V gene encodes CDR1 MDHEN and CDR2 SYDVKM. V lost 7 bases and J 5 bases, leaving 9 bases between the germline ends. This CDR3 comprises 11 residues.

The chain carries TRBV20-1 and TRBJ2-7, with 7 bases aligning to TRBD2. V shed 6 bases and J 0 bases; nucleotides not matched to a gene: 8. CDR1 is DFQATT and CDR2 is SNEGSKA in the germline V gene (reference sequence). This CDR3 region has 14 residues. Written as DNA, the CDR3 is TGCAGTGCGAGCGGGACTTCCAGCTCCTACGAGCAGTACTTC. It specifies CSASGTSSSYEQYF.